The next 24 T cell receptor beta chains were all read from a single sample in a study of blood T cell repertoires in COVID-19. Sequenced by immunoSEQ multiplex PCR; TCRdb stores in-frame clones only, minus some. The top ten hold about 2.3% of the sample, which has about 85,000 clones, 91% seen once. The source material was peripheral blood. The receptors come from a human donor with active COVID-19. The donor label of this sample is uncertain.

The chain carries TRBV19 and TRBJ2-7, with TRBD1 as a possible D gene (5 bases). This CDR3 is 12 amino acids long. With 3 bases removed from V and 5 bases from J, the gap between germline ends came to 8 bases. Germline V CDR1 and CDR2: LNHDA, SQIVND (reference sequence). The chain's CDR3 is CASSMLGDEQYF. In DNA, the CDR3 is TGTGCCAGTAGTATGCTAGGGGACGAGCAGTACTTC.

This sequence joins TRBV25-1 and TRBJ1-2, with D perhaps TRBD1 (6 bases). Germline V CDR1 and CDR2: MGHDK, SYGVNS. The CDR3 runs to 14 residues. V was trimmed by 5 bases and J by 0 bases, leaving 10 bases between them. The CDR3 region is CASSWTVANYGYTF. The CDR3, as DNA: TGTGCCAGCAGTTGGACAGTAGCTAACTATGGCTACACCTTC.

The count of this clone is one. The chain combines TRBV25-1 with TRBJ1-6; 8 bases align to TRBD1. The length of the CDR3 is 17 residues. The germline V gene encodes CDR1 MGHDK and CDR2 SYGVNS. J lost 3 bases, V lost 2 bases, and 6 bases had no gene match. The CDR3 sequence: CASSEISGTGYNSPLHF. CDR3 sequence (DNA): TGTGCCAGCAGTGAAATATCTGGGACAGGCTATAATTCACCCCTCCACTTT.

The chain has TRBV6-4 and TRBJ2-3, with 10 bases matching TRBD2. The germline gives CDR1 MRHNA, CDR2 SNTAGT. V lost 0 bases, J lost 11 bases, and 14 bases stayed unmatched. The CDR3 has 17 amino acids. The CDR3 DNA sequence: TGTGCCAGCAGTGACTCGAGAAGTGCTAGCGGGGGAGGTAGGCAGTATTTT. This gives the protein CASSDSRSASGGGRQYF.

This chain connects TRBV19 to TRBJ2-7; 11 bases are a match to TRBD1. Trimming removed 2 bases from V and 3 bases from J; junction bases left unmatched: 3. The CDR3 sequence is 15 residues long. Germline V CDR1 and CDR2: LNHDA, SQIVND (reference sequence). CDR3 DNA: TGTGCCAGTAGTATATTTGGGACAGGGGGCTACGAGCAGTACTTC. Translation gives CASSIFGTGGYEQYF.

The chain recombines TRBV5-1 with TRBJ2-2; D is possibly TRBD1 (5 bases). CDR1 is SGHRS and CDR2 is YFSETQ in the germline V gene. Trimming removed 6 bases from V and 4 bases from J, with 13 bases in between. The CDR3 length is 14 residues. The CDR3 here is CASTPEGVTGELFF. CDR3 in DNA: TGCGCCAGCACCCCGGAAGGGGTCACCGGGGAGCTGTTTTTT.

The chain combines TRBV25-1 with TRBJ1-5; D perhaps matches TRBD1 (6 bases). This CDR3 is 15 amino acids long. Germline V gene sequence: CDR1 MGHDK, CDR2 SYGVNS. Trimming took off 4 bases at V and 4 bases at J, with 14 bases between the two ends. CDR3 nucleotides: TGTGCCAGCAGTGGATCGGGACACCCAAATCAGCCCCAGCATTTT. Amino acid sequence: CASSGSGHPNQPQHF.

The chain is built from TRBV6-2 or TRBV6-3 and TRBJ2-1; TRBD1 matches at 7 bases. J lost 10 bases, V lost 2 bases, and 11 bases had no gene match. The CDR3 loop spans 15 amino acids. Germline V gene data show CDR1 as MNHEY and CDR2 as SVGEGT. The CDR3 here is CASSYAPGQLSEQFF. Written as DNA, the CDR3 is TGTGCCAGCAGTTACGCTCCGGGACAGCTCTCCGAGCAGTTCTTC.

The chain links TRBV19 to TRBJ2-6, with 8 bases fitting TRBD2. V was pared by 1 base and J by 4 bases, with 6 bases of the junction left unmatched. This CDR3 has 17 amino acids. Germline-derived CDR1 and CDR2 are LNHDA and SQIVND (reference sequence). The CDR3 coding sequence is TGTGCCAGTAGTATAGCCTCGGGAGGGGTAGGGGCCAACGTCCTGACTTTC. Its protein product is CASSIASGGVGANVLTF.

V is TRBV6-5 and J is TRBJ1-5, with 9 bases lining up with TRBD1. With 5 bases clipped from V and 6 bases from J, the junction kept 8 bases outside the gene matches. Germline V gene sequence: CDR1 MNHEY, CDR2 SVGAGI. This CDR3 contains 15 residues. CDR3 residues: CASSPGQGGSQPQHF. The CDR3 DNA reads TGTGCCAGCAGTCCGGGACAGGGTGGGAGTCAGCCCCAGCATTTT.

The V call is TRBV7-3, the J call TRBJ2-2, with D maybe TRBD2 (5 bases). CDR1 and CDR2 from the germline V gene are SGHTA and FQGTGA. V dropped 4 bases and J dropped 8 bases, with 8 bases sitting between them. This CDR3 region has 12 residues. The CDR3 coding sequence is TGTGCCAGCAGCTCCCCGGGGGGGGAGCTGTTTTTT. Translated: CASSSPGGELFF. The entire variable domain, with the rest obtained from reference TRBV7-3 and TRBJ2-2, is as follows: GAGVSQTPSNKVTEKGKYVELRCDPISGHTALYWYRQSLGQGPEFLIYFQGTGAADDSGLPNDRFFAVRPEGSVSTLKIQRTERGDSAVYLCASSSPGGELFFGEGSRLTVL.

The chain recombines TRBV19 with TRBJ2-7, with no clear D. This CDR3 is 12 amino acids long. Between the trimmed V and J ends, which lost 10 bases and 3 bases, there was a span of 13 bases. Germline V gene lookup returns CDR1 LNHDA and CDR2 SQIVND (reference sequence). CDR3 bases: TGTGCCACCTCGACTGGGTTCTACGAGCAGTACTTC. It codes for CATSTGFYEQYF.

The J gene is TRBJ2-7, the V gene TRBV5-4; TRBD1 aligns across 7 bases. The ends lost 0 bases at V and 6 bases at J; junction bases unmatched: 6. The germline gives CDR1 SGHNT, CDR2 YYREEE (reference sequence). The CDR3 spans 14 residues. In DNA form, the CDR3 reads TGTGCCAGCAGCTTGGCCGACAGGGAGAGCGAGCAGTACTTC. This sequence encodes CASSLADRESEQYF.

The genes are TRBV3-1 (or the pseudogene TRBV3-2) and TRBJ2-1, with D perhaps TRBD1 (6 bases). CDR1 and CDR2 from the germline V gene are LGHDT and YNNKEL (reference sequence). V shed 0 bases and J shed 4 bases, with 13 bases lying between them. There are 16 residues in the CDR3. The CDR3 nucleotides read TGTGCCAGCAGCCAAGACATCCAGGGGAAGTACAATGAGCAGTTCTTC. Protein product: CASSQDIQGKYNEQFF.

This clone has a single count. CDR3 DNA: TGTGCCAGCAGTGGGGGGACTAGCTTCTACAATGAGCAGTTCTTC. Translated: CASSGGTSFYNEQFF. V usage is TRBV2 and J usage is TRBJ2-1, with TRBD2 identical over 9 bases. The CDR3 runs 15 residues. CDR1 and CDR2 from the germline V gene are SNHLY and FYNNEI. The trim removed 4 bases at V and 3 bases at J, leaving 4 bases unmatched. Filled out from reference TRBV2 and TRBJ2-1, the complete variable domain reads EPEVTQTPSHQVTQMGQEVILRCVPISNHLYFYWYRQILGQKVEFLVSFYNNEISEKSEIFDDQFSVERPDGSNFTLKIRSTKLEDSAMYFCASSGGTSFYNEQFFGPGTRLTVL.

The gene calls are TRBV7-9 and TRBJ1-2; D is ambiguous. The CDR3 has 13 amino acids. V was shortened by 5 bases and J by 4 bases, with 11 bases between the two germline ends. Germline V gene lookup returns CDR1 SEHNR and CDR2 FQNEAQ (reference sequence). CDR3 sequence (DNA): TGTGCCAGCAGCCCGTCAACACGCTATGGCTACACCTTC. Translating it yields CASSPSTRYGYTF.

The gene calls are TRBV7-3 and TRBJ2-3, with a possible D match to TRBD1 (6 bases). Germline V gene lookup returns CDR1 SGHTA and CDR2 FQGTGA. This CDR3 comprises 13 residues. V was trimmed by 5 bases and J by 5 bases, leaving 11 bases between them. The CDR3 here is CASSPPGEDTQYF. The CDR3 DNA reads as TGTGCCAGCAGCCCCCCAGGGGAAGATACGCAGTATTTT.

V gene TRBV27 combines with J gene TRBJ2-5; TRBD2 aligns across 13 bases. The CDR3 runs 15 residues. V shed 5 bases and J 5 bases; nucleotides not matched to a gene: 5. Germline CDR1 and CDR2: MNHEY and SMNVEV (reference sequence). The CDR3 protein is CASSKTSGGLETQYF. Here the CDR3 DNA reads TGTGCCAGCAGTAAGACTAGCGGGGGGTTGGAGACCCAGTACTTC.

The J gene is TRBJ2-5, the V gene TRBV2, with TRBD2 matching 9 bases. This CDR3 has 13 amino acids. With 10 bases clipped from V and 3 bases from J, the junction kept 6 bases outside the gene matches. Germline V gene data show CDR1 as SNHLY and CDR2 as FYNNEI. The CDR3: CAIRLAAKETQYF. The CDR3 region has the DNA TGTGCCATACGACTAGCGGCGAAAGAGACCCAGTACTTC.

The genes are TRBV11-2 and TRBJ2-7, with 9 bases matching TRBD2. V was clipped by 6 bases and J by 3 bases; unmatched bases: 9. The length of the CDR3 is 15 residues. Germline assignment: CDR1 SGHAT and CDR2 FQNNGV. The CDR3: CASRTTSGRRYEQYF. The CDR3 DNA reads as TGTGCCAGCAGAACTACTAGCGGGCGCCGCTACGAGCAGTACTTC.

The chain is built from TRBV2 and TRBJ1-4, with TRBD1 identical over 7 bases. The CDR3 runs 16 residues. Looked up from germline, CDR1 is SNHLY and CDR2 is FYNNEI. Germline trimming cut 2 bases from V and 11 bases from J; bases unmatched to any gene: 14. CDR3: CASSEKMGTAKEKLFF. Here the CDR3 DNA reads TGTGCCAGCAGTGAAAAAATGGGGACAGCGAAGGAGAAACTGTTTTTT.

The chain employs TRBV6-5 and TRBJ1-4; D not resolved. The CDR3 has 13 residues. Germline values: CDR1 MNHEY, CDR2 SVGAGI. Trimming cost V 6 bases and J 4 bases, with 9 bases left between them. The CDR3 coding sequence is TGTGCCAGCAGGCCGGAGGGTAATGAAAAACTGTTTTTT. This encodes CASRPEGNEKLFF.

CDR3 DNA: TGTGCCACCAGTGAAATGGGACAGGGCTATGGCTACACCTTC. Translated, it gives CATSEMGQGYGYTF. This chain joins TRBV24-1 and TRBJ1-2; 9 nucleotides align to TRBD1. The CDR3 is 14 amino acids. Trimming removed 4 bases from V and 4 bases from J; junction bases left unmatched: 3. Looked up from germline, CDR1 is KGHDR and CDR2 is SFDVKD.

The sample holds a few counts of this clone. The chain joins TRBV2 to TRBJ2-6; 8 bases are shared with TRBD2. Germline V gene data show CDR1 as SNHLY and CDR2 as FYNNEI. J gave up 4 bases and V 2 bases, and 4 bases lay outside the gene matches. This CDR3 is 16 amino acids long. The CDR3 bases are TGTGCCAGCAGTGAAACAGCGGGGGTCGGGGCCAACGTCCTGACTTTC. Protein: CASSETAGVGANVLTF.